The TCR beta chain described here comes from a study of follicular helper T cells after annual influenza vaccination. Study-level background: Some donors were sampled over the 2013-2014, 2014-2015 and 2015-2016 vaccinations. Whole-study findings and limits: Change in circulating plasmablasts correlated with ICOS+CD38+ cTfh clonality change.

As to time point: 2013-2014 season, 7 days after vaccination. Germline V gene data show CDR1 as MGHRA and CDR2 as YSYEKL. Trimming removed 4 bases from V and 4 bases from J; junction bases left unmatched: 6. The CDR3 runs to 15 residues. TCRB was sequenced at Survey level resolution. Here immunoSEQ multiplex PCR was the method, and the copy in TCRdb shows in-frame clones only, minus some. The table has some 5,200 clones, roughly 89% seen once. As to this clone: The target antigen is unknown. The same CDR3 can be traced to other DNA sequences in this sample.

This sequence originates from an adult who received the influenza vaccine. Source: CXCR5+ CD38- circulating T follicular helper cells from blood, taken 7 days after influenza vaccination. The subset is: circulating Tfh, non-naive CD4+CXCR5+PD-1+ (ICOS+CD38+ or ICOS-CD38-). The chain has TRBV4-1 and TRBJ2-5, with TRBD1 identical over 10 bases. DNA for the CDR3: TGCGCCAGCAGCCCGACAGGGGGCGCAGTAGAGACCCAGTACTTC. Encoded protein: CASSPTGGAVETQYF.